Given below is one T cell receptor beta chain in context. The record originates from a study of cytomegalovirus exposure and HLA in healthy donors. Both 60 Vbeta primers and 13 Jbeta primers went into the PCR. Assay: immunoSEQ multiplex PCR; the TCRdb copy retains only in-frame clones and omits some. The sample records approximately 160,000 clones, roughly 80% being singletons. This CDR3 has 17 residues. Germline CDR1 SGHTA, CDR2 FQGNSA. The trim removed 1 base at V and 3 bases at J, leaving 9 bases unmatched. V usage is TRBV7-2 and J usage is TRBJ2-1; 7 nucleotides agree with TRBD2. The sequencing input was PBMCs. The sequence came from a woman under 30 in good health and CMV-seronegative. This chain's CDR3 is CASSLGGAGVIYNEQFF. The DNA for the CDR3 is TGTGCCAGCAGCTTAGGAGGGGCGGGAGTTATCTACAATGAGCAGTTCTTC.